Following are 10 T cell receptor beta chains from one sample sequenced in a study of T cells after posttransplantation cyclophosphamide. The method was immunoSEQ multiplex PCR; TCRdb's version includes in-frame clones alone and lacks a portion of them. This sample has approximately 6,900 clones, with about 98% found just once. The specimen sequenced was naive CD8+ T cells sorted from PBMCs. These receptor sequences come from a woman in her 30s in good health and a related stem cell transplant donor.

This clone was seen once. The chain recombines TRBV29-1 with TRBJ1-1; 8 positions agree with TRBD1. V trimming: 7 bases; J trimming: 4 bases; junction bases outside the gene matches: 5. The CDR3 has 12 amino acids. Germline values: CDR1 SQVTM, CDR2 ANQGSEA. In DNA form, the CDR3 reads TGCAGCGCGAGACAGGGGACCACTGAAGCTTTCTTT. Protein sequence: CSARQGTTEAFF.

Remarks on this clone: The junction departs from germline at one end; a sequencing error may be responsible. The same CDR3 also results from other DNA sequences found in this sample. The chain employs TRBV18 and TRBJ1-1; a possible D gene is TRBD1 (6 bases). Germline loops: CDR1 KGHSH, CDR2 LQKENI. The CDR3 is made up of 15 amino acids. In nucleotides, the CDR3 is TGTGCCAGCTCACCCGGCGGGGGGCAAGACACTGAAGCTTTTTTT. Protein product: CASSPGGGQDTEAFF.

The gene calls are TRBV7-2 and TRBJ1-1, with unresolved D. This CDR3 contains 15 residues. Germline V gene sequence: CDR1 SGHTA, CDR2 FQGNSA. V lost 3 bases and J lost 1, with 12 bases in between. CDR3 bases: TGTGCCAGCAGCTTGGCGCGGGCCGGGAACACTGAAGCTTTCTTT. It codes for CASSLARAGNTEAFF.

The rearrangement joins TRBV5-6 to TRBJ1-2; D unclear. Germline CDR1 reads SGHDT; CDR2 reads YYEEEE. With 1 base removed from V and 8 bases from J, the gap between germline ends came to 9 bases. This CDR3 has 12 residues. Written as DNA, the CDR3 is TGTGCCAGCAGCTTGTGGGAGATGGGCTACACCTTC. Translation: CASSLWEMGYTF.

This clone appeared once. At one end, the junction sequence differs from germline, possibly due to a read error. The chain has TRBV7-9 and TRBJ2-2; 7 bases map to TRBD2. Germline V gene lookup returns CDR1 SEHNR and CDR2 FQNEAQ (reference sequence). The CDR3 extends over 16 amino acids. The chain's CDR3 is CADKPPGGLNAGELFF. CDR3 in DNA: TGTGCCGACAAGCCCCCGGGGGGACTGAACGCCGGGGAGCTGTTTTTT.

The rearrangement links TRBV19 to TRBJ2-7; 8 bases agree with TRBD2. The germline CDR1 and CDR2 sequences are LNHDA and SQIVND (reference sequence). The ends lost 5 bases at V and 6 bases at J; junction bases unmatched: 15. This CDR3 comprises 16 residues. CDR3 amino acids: CASSPGLVAASREQYF. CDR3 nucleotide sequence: TGTGCCAGTAGTCCGGGACTAGTCGCGGCTAGTCGCGAGCAGTACTTC.

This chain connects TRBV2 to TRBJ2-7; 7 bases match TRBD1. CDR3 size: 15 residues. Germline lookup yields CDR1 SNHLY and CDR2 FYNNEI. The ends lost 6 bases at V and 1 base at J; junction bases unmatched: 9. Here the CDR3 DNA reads TGTGCCAGCAGGGGGTCTGGCAGGGGGTCCTACGAGCAGTACTTC. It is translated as CASRGSGRGSYEQYF.

Here the CDR3 reads CASSPEINYGYTF. CDR3 nucleotides: TGCGCCAGCAGCCCCGAGATTAACTATGGCTACACCTTC. The V and J genes are TRBV4-1 and TRBJ1-2; D unclear. Germline-derived CDR1 and CDR2 are MGHRA and YSYEKL. Trimming took off 4 bases at V and 1 base at J, with 7 bases between the two ends. This CDR3 contains 13 residues.

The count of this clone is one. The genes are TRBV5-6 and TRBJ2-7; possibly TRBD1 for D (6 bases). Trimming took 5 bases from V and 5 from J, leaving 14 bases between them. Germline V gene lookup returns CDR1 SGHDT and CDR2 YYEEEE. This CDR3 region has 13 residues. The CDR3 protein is CASSWMKGDEQYF. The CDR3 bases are TGTGCCAGCAGTTGGATGAAGGGGGACGAGCAGTACTTC.

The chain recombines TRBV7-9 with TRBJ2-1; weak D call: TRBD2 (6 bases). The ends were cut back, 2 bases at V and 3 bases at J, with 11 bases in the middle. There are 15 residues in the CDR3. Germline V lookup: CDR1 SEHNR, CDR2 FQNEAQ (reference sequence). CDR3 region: CASSLWRDDYNEQFF. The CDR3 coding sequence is TGTGCCAGCAGCTTATGGCGGGACGACTACAATGAGCAGTTCTTC. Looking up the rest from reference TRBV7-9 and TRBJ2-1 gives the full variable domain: DTGVSQNPRHKITKRGQNVTFRCDPISEHNRLYWYRQTLGQGPEFLTYFQNEAQLEKSRLLSDRFSAERPKGSFSTLEIQRTEQGDSAMYLCASSLWRDDYNEQFFGPGTRLTVL.